The 30 T cell receptor beta chains reported below all come from one sample, sequenced in a study of T cell responses to AZD1222 COVID-19 vaccine. The assay was immunoSEQ multiplex PCR, and TCRdb's table has in-frame clones only and misses some. The table records more than 120,000 clones, approximately 90% of them present only once. The input for sequencing was peripheral blood, taken 28 days after the second AZD1222 dose. The receptor source for this set is an adult who received the AZD1222 COVID-19 vaccine.

J is TRBJ1-3 and V is TRBV3-1 (or the pseudogene TRBV3-2); D is unresolved. The length of the CDR3 is 16 residues. Trimming took off 1 base at V and 0 bases at J, with 10 bases between the two ends. Per the germline V gene, CDR1 is LGHDT and CDR2 is YNNKEL (reference sequence). This chain's CDR3 is CASSQARVLSGNTIYF. The DNA for the CDR3 is TGTGCCAGCAGCCAAGCCCGGGTCCTCTCTGGAAACACCATATATTTT.

Here the CDR3 DNA reads TGTGCCACCAGTGATCCCGCGGACGGCTTCTATGGCTACACCTTC. Translation: CATSDPADGFYGYTF. The J gene is TRBJ1-2, the V gene TRBV24-1; D gene uncertain. Germline-derived CDR1 and CDR2 are KGHDR and SFDVKD. The ends were cut back, 3 bases at V and 4 bases at J, with 14 bases in the middle. There are 15 residues in the CDR3.

V is TRBV19 and J is TRBJ2-1; D is uncertain. Germline V gene sequence: CDR1 LNHDA, CDR2 SQIVND (reference sequence). There are 15 residues in the CDR3. V lost 5 bases and J lost 1, with 12 bases in between. This chain's CDR3 is CASSVDGTSYNEQFF. The CDR3 DNA reads as TGTGCCAGTAGTGTCGACGGAACATCCTACAATGAGCAGTTCTTC.

CDR3 in DNA: TGTGCCAGCAGTCTCCGGGACAGGGTCACAGATACGCAGTATTTT. It translates to CASSLRDRVTDTQYF. The chain carries TRBV6-2 or TRBV6-3 and TRBJ2-3; 9 bases are shared with TRBD1. Germline V CDR1 and CDR2: MNHEY, SVGEGT. Trimming at V came to 5 bases and at J to 2 bases, leaving 5 bases not matched to a gene. This CDR3 spans 15 amino acids.

The chain has TRBV19 and TRBJ1-5, with D unclear. CDR1 and CDR2 from the germline V gene are LNHDA and SQIVND (reference sequence). This CDR3 contains 13 residues. V shed 6 bases and J shed 6 bases, with 12 bases lying between them. The CDR3 nucleotides are TGTGCCAGTAGAGCCGGTTGGGGTCAGCCCCAGCATTTT. Its protein is CASRAGWGQPQHF.

The CDR3 protein is CASKISGGGPGDTQYF. The CDR3 DNA reads as TGTGCCAGCAAGATCAGTGGGGGAGGGCCAGGAGATACGCAGTATTTT. The chain is built from TRBV27 and TRBJ2-3; 7 positions match TRBD2. Germline lookup yields CDR1 MNHEY and CDR2 SMNVEV (reference sequence). Trimming took 7 bases from V and 5 from J; bases not matched to a gene: 15. The CDR3 is 16 amino acids.

The gene calls are TRBV12-3 or TRBV12-4 and TRBJ2-5, with 8 bases fitting TRBD2. J was trimmed by 4 bases and V by 6 bases; bases with no gene match: 4. CDR3 length: 13 residues. CDR3 sequence reads: CASSPGGGETQYF. As DNA, the CDR3 is TGTGCCAGCAGCCCCGGGGGGGGAGAGACCCAGTACTTC.

V gene TRBV5-1 combines with J gene TRBJ1-3; D not resolved. The V and J ends lost 4 bases and 0 bases respectively, with 5 bases between them. CDR1 is SGHRS, CDR2 YFSETQ, per germline. The CDR3 contains 13 residues. The CDR3: CASSGGSGNTIYF. CDR3 sequence (DNA): TGCGCCAGCAGCGGTGGCTCTGGAAACACCATATATTTT.

V is TRBV19 and J is TRBJ2-1; D remains ambiguous. Germline CDR1 is LNHDA and CDR2 is SQIVND (reference sequence). Between the trimmed V and J ends, which lost 3 bases and 9 bases, there was a span of 9 bases. The CDR3 is 12 amino acids. CDR3 region: CASSIAEGEQFF. Here the CDR3 DNA reads TGTGCCAGTAGTATCGCGGAAGGTGAGCAGTTCTTC.

The V gene is TRBV6-2 or TRBV6-3, the J gene TRBJ2-1, with D possibly being TRBD1 (6 bases). Germline loops: CDR1 MNHEY, CDR2 SVGEGT. V was clipped by 2 bases and J by 4 bases, with 12 bases between them. CDR3 length: 15 amino acids. The CDR3 sequence is CASSYKTGSYNEQFF. The CDR3 nucleotides are TGTGCCAGCAGTTACAAAACAGGGAGTTACAATGAGCAGTTCTTC.

This clone has a handful of counts. The chain uses TRBV19 and TRBJ1-5, with D tentatively TRBD1 (5 bases). CDR3 length: 15 residues. The germline V and J ends were trimmed by 4 bases and 0 bases, with 10 bases remaining between them. From germline, CDR1 is LNHDA and CDR2 SQIVND (reference sequence). CDR3 nucleotides: TGTGCCAGTAGTACGACAGTTGATAGCAATCAGCCCCAGCATTTT. Encoded protein: CASSTTVDSNQPQHF.

CDR3 sequence: CASSPGLAVYEQYF. CDR3 nucleotides: TGTGCCAGCAGCCCGGGACTAGCGGTCTACGAGCAGTACTTC. The chain employs TRBV11-1 and TRBJ2-7; 11 bases match TRBD2. The CDR3 is 14 residues long. CDR1 is SGHAT, CDR2 FQDESV, per germline (reference sequence). V was clipped by 5 bases and J by 3 bases; unmatched bases: 3. Complete variable domain (other parts from reference TRBV11-1 and TRBJ2-7): EAEVAQSPRYKITEKSQAVAFWCDPISGHATLYWYRQILGQGPELLVQFQDESVVDDSQLPKDRFSAERLKGVDSTLKIQPAELGDSAMYLCASSPGLAVYEQYFGPGTRLTVT.

The chain recombines TRBV7-2 with TRBJ1-3; D uncertain. The V end lost 2 bases, the J end lost 7 bases, and 12 bases lay between the germline ends. Germline V gene sequence: CDR1 SGHTA, CDR2 FQGNSA. The CDR3 length is 14 residues. CDR3 sequence reads: CASSLISLRNTIYF. CDR3 DNA: TGTGCCAGCAGCTTAATCAGCCTGAGGAACACCATATATTTT.

This clone was seen a single time. This sequence joins TRBV2 and TRBJ2-7, with D perhaps assigned TRBD1 or TRBD2 (5 bases each). The germline V gene has CDR1 SNHLY and CDR2 FYNNEI. This CDR3 region has 13 residues. V shed 10 bases and J shed 10 bases, with 23 bases lying between them. CDR3 in amino acids: CATEGDSPGGQYF. The CDR3 DNA follows: TGTGCCACCGAGGGAGACAGCCCTGGTGGACAGTACTTC.

This chain's CDR3 is CASSRLAGGLNEQFF. The CDR3 nucleotides are TGTGCCAGCAGCCGACTAGCGGGAGGGTTGAATGAGCAGTTCTTC. This chain connects TRBV11-3 to TRBJ2-1; 14 nucleotides align to TRBD2. The length of the CDR3 is 15 residues. V lost 5 bases, J lost 7 bases, and 4 bases stayed unmatched. In germline, CDR1 is SGHNT, CDR2 YENEEA.

This chain uses TRBV10-3 with TRBJ1-1; TRBD1 agrees at 11 bases. Trimming at V came to 5 bases and at J to 4 bases, leaving 3 bases not matched to a gene. CDR3 length: 14 amino acids. Germline V gene sequence: CDR1 ENHRY, CDR2 SYGVKD. CDR3 DNA: TGTGCCATCAGTACCGGGACAGGGGGCACTGAAGCTTTCTTT. Amino acids: CAISTGTGGTEAFF.

The V call is TRBV6-5, the J call TRBJ1-6; D perhaps matches TRBD1 (5 bases). CDR1 is MNHEY, CDR2 SVGAGI, per germline. The CDR3 length is 15 residues. V shed 0 bases and J shed 7 bases, with 10 bases lying between them. This CDR3 reads CASSYSIGGNSPLHF. In nucleotides, the CDR3 is TGTGCCAGCAGTTACTCGATCGGGGGAAATTCACCCCTCCACTTT.

J is TRBJ1-4 and V is TRBV18; D is uncertain. V dropped 5 bases and J dropped 8 bases, with 12 bases sitting between them. The CDR3 contains 13 residues. Germline values: CDR1 KGHSH, CDR2 LQKENI. CDR3 protein: CASSGQTEEKLFF. DNA of the CDR3: TGTGCCAGCTCAGGGCAGACGGAAGAAAAACTGTTTTTT.

J is TRBJ1-1 and V is TRBV27; D possibly corresponds to TRBD1 (6 bases). The germline V gene encodes CDR1 MNHEY and CDR2 SMNVEV (reference sequence). The CDR3 covers 12 residues. Trimming removed 10 bases at V and 3 bases at J, with 12 bases between. The CDR3 is CATKQGDTEAFF. CDR3 bases: TGTGCCACCAAACAGGGTGACACTGAAGCTTTCTTT.

In this sample, this clone turned up once. V is TRBV3-1 (or the pseudogene TRBV3-2) and J is TRBJ1-5, with a tentative D call TRBD1 (5 bases). Deletions cut 0 bases from V and 7 bases from J, with 13 bases between. The length of the CDR3 is 15 residues. CDR1 is LGHDT, CDR2 YNNKEL, per germline (reference sequence). Here the CDR3 reads CASSQDRRGRQPQHF. The CDR3 region has the DNA TGTGCCAGCAGCCAAGATCGAAGGGGCAGGCAGCCCCAGCATTTT.

The chain employs TRBV12-3 or TRBV12-4 and TRBJ1-5; a possible D gene is TRBD1 (5 bases). CDR3 length equals 13 residues. Trimming removed 6 bases at V and 7 bases at J, with 13 bases between. The CDR3 DNA reads as TGTGCCAGCAGCTTATTTGGGGCACAGCCCCAGCATTTT. Residues: CASSLFGAQPQHF.

This sequence joins TRBV3-1 (or the pseudogene TRBV3-2) and TRBJ1-1, with 11 nucleotides matching TRBD1. Germline CDR1 LGHDT, CDR2 YNNKEL (reference sequence). V was clipped by 1 base and J by 5 bases; unmatched bases: 9. CDR3 length: 17 amino acids. This CDR3 is CASSQGPGQGARTEAFF. Written as DNA, the CDR3 is TGTGCCAGCAGCCAAGGGCCCGGACAGGGGGCAAGAACTGAAGCTTTCTTT.

The rearrangement uses TRBV27 and TRBJ1-6; possible D gene TRBD1, 5 bases. CDR3 length: 14 amino acids. The V end was cut by 4 bases, the J end by 6 bases, with 10 bases between. Germline-derived CDR1 and CDR2 are MNHEY and SMNVEV (reference sequence). The CDR3 region has the DNA TGTGCCAGCAGTTCAGACAGTATTAATTCACCCCTCCACTTT. Amino acids: CASSSDSINSPLHF.

Turning to this clone: Relative to the germline gene, one junction end is altered; a read error may explain this. Here the CDR3 reads CASNQDLGGGSRNERYF. CDR3 nucleotide sequence: TGCGCCAGCAACCAAGATCTGGGGGGGGGCTCCAGGAACGAGCGGTACTTC. This chain uses TRBV4-3 with TRBJ2-7, with a tentative D call TRBD2 (7 bases). Germline V gives CDR1 LGHNA, CDR2 YSLEER. There are 17 residues in the CDR3.

The chain combines TRBV5-1 with TRBJ1-2; possibly TRBD1 for D (6 bases). V was trimmed by 1 base and J by 8 bases, leaving 15 bases between them. The CDR3 consists of 14 residues. Germline V gives CDR1 SGHRS, CDR2 YFSETQ. For the CDR3, the DNA is TGCGCCAGCAGCTTGCTCTTGCCAGGGGACGGCTACACCTTC. It codes for CASSLLLPGDGYTF.

V usage is TRBV30 and J usage is TRBJ1-1; the match to TRBD1 covers 11 bases. Germline assignment: CDR1 GTSNPN and CDR2 SVGIG (reference sequence). Germline trimming cut 7 bases from V and 0 bases from J; bases unmatched to any gene: 7. The CDR3 spans 15 residues. The CDR3 region has the DNA TGTGCCTCCGGACAGGGGGCATCTATGAACACTGAAGCTTTCTTT. This gives the protein CASGQGASMNTEAFF.

The J gene is TRBJ1-5, the V gene TRBV3-1 (or the pseudogene TRBV3-2); 7 nucleotides line up with TRBD1. Unmatched junction bases numbered 9, after V lost 2 bases and J lost 5 bases. CDR3 size: 16 residues. Germline assignment: CDR1 LGHDT and CDR2 YNNKEL (reference sequence). The CDR3 nucleotides are TGTGCCAGCAGCCAATCCCCAGGGGGGGCTCATCAGCCCCAGCATTTT. This encodes CASSQSPGGAHQPQHF.

V gene TRBV6-5 combines with J gene TRBJ1-3; 9 bases fit TRBD1. Germline CDR1 and CDR2: MNHEY and SVGAGI. Germline trimming cut 4 bases from V and 2 bases from J; bases unmatched to any gene: 6. This CDR3 contains 16 residues. DNA of the CDR3: TGTGCCAGCAGTTCCCGGGACAGGGTAGCTGGAAACACCATATATTTT. Its protein is CASSSRDRVAGNTIYF.

This clone was recorded only once. This chain uses TRBV2 with TRBJ1-3, with a tentative D call TRBD1 (5 bases). This CDR3 is built from 15 residues. Deletions cut 0 bases from V and 2 bases from J, with 8 bases between. In germline, CDR1 is SNHLY, CDR2 FYNNEI. The CDR3 here is CASSEAWGPGNTIYF. The CDR3 DNA reads as TGTGCCAGCAGTGAAGCGTGGGGCCCTGGAAACACCATATATTTT.

This chain connects TRBV30 to TRBJ2-7; 7 nucleotides align to TRBD1. The germline gives CDR1 GTSNPN, CDR2 SVGIG (reference sequence). This CDR3 is 13 amino acids long. The V and J ends lost 2 bases and 1 base, in that order; junction bases with no gene match: 2. The CDR3 nucleotides read TGTGCCTGGAGTCCGGGACAGTCCTACGAGCAGTACTTC. This translates into CAWSPGQSYEQYF. Drawing the rest from reference TRBV30 and TRBJ2-7, the complete variable domain is SQTIHQWPATLVQPVGSPLSLECTVEGTSNPNLYWYRQAAGRGLQLLFYSVGIGQISSEVPQNLSASRPQDRQFILSSKKLLLSDSGFYLCAWSPGQSYEQYFGPGTRLTVT.